One and the same sample provided the 12 T cell receptor beta chains below, sequenced in a study of human T cells and chemical hapten exposure. Using its own MiXCR run on the RACE reads, TCRdb lists one record per CDR3 protein. The data show tens of thousands of distinct CDR3 sequences, roughly 13% seen once. Described time point: patch test 3, about 24 weeks after DPC sensitization. Treatment: therapeutic diphenylcyclopropenone sensitization with weekly scalp DPC. This specimen consisted of whole blood, obtained in connection with sensitization to the hapten diphenylcyclopropenone (DPC). Receptors were obtained from a woman aged 45 to 65 with alopecia areata. Some clones in this sample may be carry-over from other donors' samples.

This clonotype has a single count. The chain has TRBV5-1 and TRBJ2-2; D not resolved. Trimming cost V 1 base and J 0 bases, with 10 bases left between them. The CDR3 consists of 16 residues. Germline V gene data show CDR1 as SGHRS and CDR2 as YFSETQ. CDR3 amino acids: CASSLIGGANTGELFF. The CDR3 DNA follows: TGCGCCAGCAGCTTGATTGGCGGAGCGAACACCGGGGAGCTGTTTTTT. The full variable domain, in which reference TRBV5-1 and TRBJ2-2 provide the parts outside the CDR3, is KAGVTQTPRYLIKTRGQQVTLSCSPISGHRSVSWYQQTPGQGLQFLFEYFSETQRNKGNFPGRFSGRQFSNSRSEMNVSTLELGDSALYLCASSLIGGANTGELFFGEGSRLTVL.

This clonotype came up many times. The chain links TRBV20-1 to TRBJ2-2; D is ambiguous. The germline gives CDR1 DFQATT, CDR2 SNEGSKA (reference sequence). V was trimmed by 1 base and J by 0 bases, leaving 6 bases between them. This CDR3 contains 14 residues. The CDR3 DNA sequence: TGCAGTGCTAGAGGTCTAGCGAACACCGGGGAGCTGTTTTTT. This codes for CSARGLANTGELFF.

CDR3 amino acids: CSVDASGLSYNEQFF. In nucleotides, the CDR3 is TGCAGCGTTGATGCCAGCGGCCTCTCCTACAATGAGCAGTTCTTC. V gene TRBV29-1 combines with J gene TRBJ2-1, with D tentatively TRBD2 (5 bases). V was trimmed by 3 bases and J by 0 bases, leaving 12 bases between them. Germline CDR1 reads SQVTM; CDR2 reads ANQGSEA. This CDR3 comprises 15 residues.

This clonotype was recorded at least ten times. The chain carries TRBV6-5 and TRBJ1-2, with 9 bases matching TRBD1. The germline CDR1 and CDR2 sequences are MNHEY and SVGAGI. This CDR3 region has 15 residues. Trimming removed 2 bases from V and 1 base from J; junction bases left unmatched: 2. Here the CDR3 reads CASSYGQGNNYGYTF. The CDR3 DNA reads TGTGCCAGCAGTTACGGACAGGGGAATAACTATGGCTACACCTTC.

The rearrangement uses TRBV6-5 and TRBJ1-2; 9 bases are shared with TRBD1. This CDR3 region has 13 residues. The J segment lost 8 bases and the V segment lost 6 bases, leaving 7 bases of the junction unmatched. The germline V gene has CDR1 MNHEY and CDR2 SVGAGI. CDR3 in DNA: TGTGCCAGCAGCGGGACAGGGAAACGAGGCTACACCTTC. Protein product: CASSGTGKRGYTF.

This clonotype was seen a few times. This sequence joins TRBV11-2 and TRBJ1-1; D not resolved. Trimming took off 0 bases at V and 2 bases at J, with 10 bases between the two ends. The CDR3 consists of 15 residues. The V gene's germline CDR1 is SGHAT and CDR2 FQNNGV. The DNA for the CDR3 is TGTGCCAGCAGCTTAGATTTTATCCCCAACACTGAAGCTTTCTTT. Translated: CASSLDFIPNTEAFF.

This clonotype was found many times. The rearrangement uses TRBV7-2 and TRBJ1-1; a weak D match, TRBD1 (5 bases). V lost 0 bases to trimming and J lost 3 bases, with 14 bases between them. Germline assignment: CDR1 SGHTA and CDR2 FQGNSA. This CDR3 region has 16 residues. CDR3 coding DNA: TGTGCCAGCAGCTTAGCGGTTTGGGGGTCGGACACTGAAGCTTTCTTT. Its translation: CASSLAVWGSDTEAFF.

The V gene is TRBV11-3, the J gene TRBJ1-1, with D possibly TRBD1 on 5 matching bases. The ends were cut back, 1 base at V and 4 bases at J, with 7 bases in the middle. Germline CDR1 and CDR2: SGHNT and YENEEA. The CDR3 is made up of 13 amino acids. CDR3 nucleotides: TGTGCCAGCAGCTTAGGGACACGCACTGAAGCTTTCTTT. Amino acids: CASSLGTRTEAFF.

The chain couples TRBV20-1 to TRBJ2-1, with 12 bases matching TRBD2. The CDR3 contains 16 residues. Germline CDR1 is DFQATT and CDR2 is SNEGSKA (reference sequence). The trim removed 0 bases at V and 7 bases at J, leaving 7 bases unmatched. CDR3 region: CSARDLTSGSRNEQFF. CDR3 bases: TGCAGTGCTAGAGATCTGACTAGCGGGAGCCGAAATGAGCAGTTCTTC.

This clonotype was found many times. V gene TRBV7-9 combines with J gene TRBJ2-5; 10 positions match TRBD2. Germline V lookup: CDR1 SEHNR, CDR2 FQNEAQ (reference sequence). This CDR3 has 15 amino acids. The trim removed 7 bases at V and 2 bases at J, leaving 7 bases unmatched. The CDR3 nucleotides are TGTGCCAGCATCCAAGCGGGAGGGAGGCAAGAGACCCAGTACTTC. This translates into CASIQAGGRQETQYF. The full variable domain, rest sourced from reference TRBV7-9 and TRBJ2-5, is DTGVSQNPRHKITKRGQNVTFRCDPISEHNRLYWYRQTLGQGPEFLTYFQNEAQLEKSRLLSDRFSAERPKGSFSTLEIQRTEQGDSAMYLCASIQAGGRQETQYFGPGTRLLVL.

The rearrangement links TRBV18 to TRBJ1-5, with 9 bases fitting TRBD1. Germline-derived CDR1 and CDR2 are KGHSH and LQKENI. Unmatched junction bases numbered 10, after V lost 5 bases and J lost 2 bases. The CDR3 runs to 17 residues. This CDR3 reads CASSSSQGALGNQPQHF. Written as DNA, the CDR3 is TGTGCCAGCTCATCGTCACAGGGGGCACTGGGCAATCAGCCCCAGCATTTT.

This clonotype was counted between two and nine times. The genes are TRBV29-1 and TRBJ2-3, with D unclear. Looked up from germline, CDR1 is SQVTM and CDR2 is ANQGSEA. V was clipped by 3 bases and J by 2 bases, with 12 bases between them. CDR3 size: 14 residues. The CDR3 reads CSVDGWGDTDTQYF. In nucleotides, the CDR3 is TGCAGCGTTGATGGGTGGGGTGACACAGATACGCAGTATTTT.